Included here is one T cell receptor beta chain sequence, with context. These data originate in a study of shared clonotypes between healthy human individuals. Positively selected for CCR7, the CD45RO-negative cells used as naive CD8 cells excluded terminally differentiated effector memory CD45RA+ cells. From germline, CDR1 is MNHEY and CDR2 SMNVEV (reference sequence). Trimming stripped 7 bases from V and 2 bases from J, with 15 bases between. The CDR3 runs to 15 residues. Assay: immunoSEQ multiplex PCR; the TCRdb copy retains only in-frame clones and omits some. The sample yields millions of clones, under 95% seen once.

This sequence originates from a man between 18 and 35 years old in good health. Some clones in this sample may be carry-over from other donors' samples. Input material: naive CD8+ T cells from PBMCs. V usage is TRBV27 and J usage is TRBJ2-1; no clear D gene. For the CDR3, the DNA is TGTGCCAGCAATGGGCCTTGGAAAACCTACAATGAGCAGTTCTTC. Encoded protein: CASNGPWKTYNEQFF.